Sequencing of this T cell receptor (beta chain) was carried out in a study of blood T cell repertoires in COVID-19. Study at large: COVID-19 samples from acute and convalescent phases originated in the United States, Italy and Spain.

Trimming cost V 1 base and J 4 bases; bases outside gene matches: 10. Germline V gene data show CDR1 as MGHDK and CDR2 as SYGVNS. The CDR3 is 17 amino acids. In the original analysis: Estimates of nucleated cell counts were drawn from the amplification of reference gene primers. Assay used: immunoSEQ multiplex PCR; TCRdb lists only in-frame clones, some missing. V, J and clone size reflect that table, while D and trimming were determined from the DNA. The data show 260,000 or so clones, around 90% seen once. This clone was detected many times. What was sequenced was peripheral blood. The chain carries TRBV25-1 and TRBJ2-7, with 10 bases that match TRBD1. This TCR came from a human donor in a cohort sampled during active COVID-19. The CDR3, as DNA: TGTGCCAGCAGTGAATCCCCCCCGACAGGGGGCGCTTACGAGCAGTACTTC. Protein sequence: CASSESPPTGGAYEQYF.